What follows are 11 T cell receptor beta chains derived from one specimen sequenced in a study of blood T cell repertoires in COVID-19. This table comes from immunoSEQ multiplex PCR, and its TCRdb copy is limited to in-frame clones, with some not included. The sample records more than 110,000 clones, 88% being singletons. Sequenced material: peripheral blood. The receptors come from a man between 50 and 59 years old with active or convalescent COVID-19.

The J gene is TRBJ2-3, the V gene TRBV9; TRBD2 matches 7 bases. The CDR3 runs 15 residues. V shed 0 bases, J shed 0 bases, and the junction held 1 base outside the gene matches. Germline V gene sequence: CDR1 SGDLS, CDR2 YYNGEE. In DNA, the CDR3 is TGTGCCAGCAGCGTAGAGCGGGATAGCACAGATACGCAGTATTTT. Protein sequence: CASSVERDSTDTQYF. Looking up the rest from reference TRBV9 and TRBJ2-3 gives the full variable domain: DSGVTQTPKHLITATGQRVTLRCSPRSGDLSVYWYQQSLDQGLQFLIQYYNGEERAKGNILERFSAQQFPDLHSELNLSSLELGDSALYFCASSVERDSTDTQYFGPGTRLTVL.

The J gene is TRBJ2-3, the V gene TRBV18, with 13 bases lining up with TRBD2. The germline V gene encodes CDR1 KGHSH and CDR2 LQKENI. The V segment lost 8 bases and the J segment 6 bases; nucleotides outside the gene matches: 5. This CDR3 is built from 14 residues. CDR3 region: CASKTSGRADTQYF. In nucleotides, the CDR3 is TGTGCCAGCAAAACTAGCGGGAGGGCCGATACGCAGTATTTT. Full variable domain (remainder filled in from reference TRBV18 and TRBJ2-3): NAGVMQNPRHLVRRRGQEARLRCSPMKGHSHVYWYRQLPEEGLKFMVYLQKENIIDESGMPKERFSAEFPKEGPSILRIQQVVRGDSAAYFCASKTSGRADTQYFGPGTRLTVL.

The J gene is TRBJ2-7, the V gene TRBV7-2; 8 bases map to TRBD2. J gave up 0 bases and V 5 bases, and 9 bases lay outside the gene matches. From germline, CDR1 is SGHTA and CDR2 FQGNSA. The CDR3 is 16 residues long. The CDR3 DNA is TGTGCCAGCAGCCCCCGGGGAGCGGGAGTCTCCTACGAGCAGTACTTC. Translated: CASSPRGAGVSYEQYF.

The DNA for the CDR3 is TGTGCCAGTAGTATGAGTCGGCTAGCGGCCCGGGATACGCAGTATTTT. Its translation is CASSMSRLAARDTQYF. The rearrangement joins TRBV19 to TRBJ2-3, with TRBD2 matching over 7 bases. Germline CDR1 reads LNHDA; CDR2 reads SQIVND (reference sequence). The CDR3 extends over 16 amino acids. V dropped 3 bases and J dropped 6; count of bases not matched to a gene: 12.

J is TRBJ1-1 and V is TRBV29-1; no clear D. Germline V gene data show CDR1 as SQVTM and CDR2 as ANQGSEA. CDR3 length equals 13 residues. V lost 2 bases and J 2 bases, leaving 9 bases between the germline ends. CDR3 region: CSVERTANTEAFF. CDR3 sequence (DNA): TGCAGCGTTGAAAGGACTGCCAACACTGAAGCTTTCTTT.

This sequence joins TRBV11-2 and TRBJ2-2; tentatively, D is TRBD1 (5 bases). The CDR3 has 17 amino acids. V lost 1 base and J lost 2, with 14 bases in between. Germline V CDR1 and CDR2: SGHAT, FQNNGV. The CDR3 sequence: CASSLAYRQDNTGELFF. The CDR3, as DNA: TGTGCCAGCAGCTTAGCCTACAGGCAGGACAACACCGGGGAGCTGTTTTTT. The full variable domain, completed using reference TRBV11-2 and TRBJ2-2, is EAGVAQSPRYKIIEKRQSVAFWCNPISGHATLYWYQQILGQGPKLLIQFQNNGVVDDSQLPKDRFSAERLKGVDSTLKIQPAKLEDSAVYLCASSLAYRQDNTGELFFGEGSRLTVL.

The chain recombines TRBV9 with TRBJ1-3, with D unresolved. The CDR3 spans 16 residues. Trimming took 0 bases from V and 1 from J, leaving 11 bases between them. Germline lookup yields CDR1 SGDLS and CDR2 YYNGEE. The CDR3 DNA sequence: TGTGCCAGCAGCGTAGGCGGAGAAAGGTCTGGAAACACCATATATTTT. As protein: CASSVGGERSGNTIYF.

The sample holds one count of this clone. The chain couples TRBV9 to TRBJ1-6, with a weak D call TRBD1 (6 bases). This CDR3 has 14 amino acids. Per germline, CDR1 SGDLS and CDR2 YYNGEE. With 3 bases removed from V and 11 bases from J, the gap between germline ends came to 15 bases. The CDR3 sequence: CASSETHRDAPLHF. CDR3 in DNA: TGTGCCAGCAGCGAAACACACAGGGATGCACCCCTCCACTTT.

The chain employs TRBV9 and TRBJ1-5, with TRBD1 identical over 11 bases. This CDR3 spans 16 amino acids. From germline, CDR1 is SGDLS and CDR2 YYNGEE. V shed 4 bases and J 5 bases; nucleotides not matched to a gene: 8. For the CDR3, the DNA is TGTGCCAGCAGCACCGGACAGGGGGCTTTCCATCAGCCCCAGCATTTT. It codes for CASSTGQGAFHQPQHF.

This rearrangement joins TRBV5-1 to TRBJ2-6; a possible D gene is TRBD2 (5 bases). Trimming cost V 2 bases and J 1 base, with 16 bases left between them. This CDR3 has 18 residues. CDR1 is SGHRS and CDR2 is YFSETQ in the germline V gene. DNA for the CDR3: TGCGCCAGCAGCTTCAGGTCGGGGATCCCGTCTGGGGCCAACGTCCTGACTTTC. Translation: CASSFRSGIPSGANVLTF.

This chain joins TRBV4-3 and TRBJ2-5; tentative D call: TRBD2 (6 bases). The germline V gene encodes CDR1 LGHNA and CDR2 YSLEER. The CDR3 runs to 16 residues. V was shortened by 0 bases and J by 1 base, with 12 bases between the two germline ends. This CDR3 is CASSQDGPSAQETQYF. The CDR3 DNA sequence: TGCGCCAGCAGCCAAGATGGGCCTAGCGCCCAAGAGACCCAGTACTTC.